This passage covers 24 T cell receptor beta chains from one sample sequenced in a study of blood T cell repertoires in COVID-19 (dated by TCRdb to the early 2020s). Libraries were prepared through the immunoSEQ multiplex PCR assay. Entries here come from immuneACCESS through TCRdb and include only in-frame sequences with V and J called. Some clones fail to appear in such tables; in the studies checked, an unresolved V gene covers under half of the shortfall, and the cause of the remainder is unknown. The table for this sample lists roughly 68,000 clones; 70% to 90% of them were counted only once. Of the sample, 25% to 35% falls within the top ten clones. Sample: peripheral blood. All receptors derive from a man aged 50-59 years with acute or convalescent COVID-19.

The rearrangement links TRBV4-1 to TRBJ2-1; D is perhaps TRBD1 (5 bases). The V end was cut by 0 bases, the J end by 6 bases, with 9 bases between. CDR3 length: 14 residues. Germline assignment: CDR1 MGHRA and CDR2 YSYEKL. CDR3: CASSQDLQGNEQFF. The DNA for the CDR3 is TGCGCCAGCAGCCAAGATCTGCAGGGCAATGAGCAGTTCTTC.

V and J are TRBV6-5 and TRBJ2-1; the match to TRBD2 covers 12 bases. Germline CDR1 MNHEY, CDR2 SVGAGI. The CDR3 runs to 15 residues. J lost 7 bases, V lost 6 bases, and 7 bases had no gene match. DNA of the CDR3: TGTGCCAGCAGGTCTAGCGGGGGGGCAGGGAATGAGCAGTTCTTC. Protein: CASRSSGGAGNEQFF.

V usage is TRBV19 and J usage is TRBJ1-4; D ambiguous. The CDR3 has 15 amino acids. Trimming shortened V by 1 base and J by 7 bases, and 13 bases separated the two germline ends. In germline, CDR1 is LNHDA, CDR2 SQIVND (reference sequence). CDR3 DNA sequence: TGTGCCAGTAGTATAGGGGCCAGGCGCTCTGAAAAACTGTTTTTT. Amino acid sequence: CASSIGARRSEKLFF. The variable domain in full, completed from reference TRBV19 and TRBJ1-4, reads DGGITQSPKYLFRKEGQNVTLSCEQNLNHDAMYWYRQDPGQGLRLIYYSQIVNDFQKGDIAEGYSVSREKKESFPLTVTSAQKNPTAFYLCASSIGARRSEKLFFGSGTQLSVL.

The gene calls are TRBV5-8 and TRBJ2-6; D not certain. The CDR3 consists of 19 residues. Germline CDR1 and CDR2: SGHTS and YDEGEE. With 0 bases removed from V and 0 bases from J, the gap between germline ends came to 16 bases. CDR3 nucleotides: TGTGCCAGCAGCTTGGCCCGTACGGCAGGTAGCTCTGGGGCCAACGTCCTGACTTTC. This sequence encodes CASSLARTAGSSGANVLTF. The variable domain in full, with the rest retrieved from reference TRBV5-8 and TRBJ2-6, is EAGVTQSPTHLIKTRGQQATLRCSPISGHTSVYWYQQALGLGLQFLLWYDEGEERNRGNFPPRFSGRQFPNYSSELNVNALELEDSALYLCASSLARTAGSSGANVLTFGAGSRLTVL.

The J gene is TRBJ1-2, the V gene TRBV12-3 or TRBV12-4; D perhaps matches TRBD1 (5 bases). V was clipped by 5 bases and J by 8 bases, with 15 bases between them. The CDR3 has 13 amino acids. This CDR3 reads CASSPRDSAGYTF. The CDR3 DNA reads TGTGCCAGCAGTCCCCGGGACTCGGCGGGCTACACCTTC.

The rearrangement uses TRBV5-6 and TRBJ2-5; a possible D gene is TRBD1 (5 bases). The CDR3 is made up of 13 amino acids. V was pared by 0 bases and J by 6 bases, with 9 bases between. The germline V gene encodes CDR1 SGHDT and CDR2 YYEEEE. CDR3 protein: CASSLEQGKTQYF. CDR3 nucleotides: TGTGCCAGCAGCTTGGAGCAGGGAAAGACCCAGTACTTC.

CDR3 sequence (DNA): TGTGCCTGGAGTGTTGGTCTTAGGAACACTGAAGCTTTCTTT. Its protein product is CAWSVGLRNTEAFF. The V and J genes are TRBV30 and TRBJ1-1; D call uncertain. This CDR3 is built from 14 residues. V was trimmed by 0 bases and J by 1 base, leaving 9 bases between them. Germline lookup yields CDR1 GTSNPN and CDR2 SVGIG (reference sequence).

The chain employs TRBV27 and TRBJ2-7; perhaps TRBD1 as D (5 bases). CDR1 and CDR2 (germline): MNHEY, SMNVEV (reference sequence). V was trimmed by 2 bases and J by 3 bases, leaving 11 bases between them. The CDR3 has 14 residues. The CDR3 region has the DNA TGTGCCAGCAGTTTAGGTGGTCAGGGCTACGAGCAGTACTTC. Its protein is CASSLGGQGYEQYF.

The genes are TRBV6-5 and TRBJ2-5, with D possibly being TRBD1 (6 bases). The length of the CDR3 is 15 residues. Trimming took 5 bases from V and 5 from J, leaving 18 bases between them. Germline CDR1 reads MNHEY; CDR2 reads SVGAGI. Here the CDR3 reads CASSPRTAAGETQYF. In DNA form, the CDR3 reads TGTGCCAGCAGTCCTCGGACAGCGGCAGGCGAGACCCAGTACTTC.

The rearrangement links TRBV25-1 to TRBJ1-6; 8 bases align to TRBD1. The CDR3 has 15 amino acids. Germline CDR1 reads MGHDK; CDR2 reads SYGVNS. The V gene end was trimmed by 0 bases and the J gene end by 8 bases; junction bases not matched to a gene: 3. This CDR3 reads CASSEYDRGDSPLHF. CDR3 coding DNA: TGTGCCAGCAGTGAATATGACAGGGGTGATTCACCCCTCCACTTT.

The rearrangement uses TRBV18 and TRBJ2-7, with 8 bases matching TRBD2. The CDR3 consists of 16 residues. The V gene end was trimmed by 3 bases and the J gene end by 0 bases; junction bases not matched to a gene: 7. CDR1 is KGHSH and CDR2 is LQKENI in the germline V gene. In DNA, the CDR3 is TGTGCCAGCTCACCCCTGAGCGGGGGACTCTCCTACGAGCAGTACTTC. It yields the protein CASSPLSGGLSYEQYF.

The table lists this clone with a count of one. The chain employs TRBV19 and TRBJ2-3; 7 bases are shared with TRBD2. V was clipped by 8 bases and J by 1 base; unmatched bases: 9. Germline V gene lookup returns CDR1 LNHDA and CDR2 SQIVND (reference sequence). CDR3 length: 15 residues. The CDR3 loop is CASDPDAGGTDTQYF. The CDR3 nucleotides read TGTGCCAGTGACCCAGACGCGGGAGGCACAGATACGCAGTATTTT.

The rearrangement joins TRBV19 to TRBJ2-5; 7 positions match TRBD1. The CDR3 runs to 15 residues. Germline trimming cut 3 bases from V and 1 base from J; bases unmatched to any gene: 5. CDR1 and CDR2 (germline): LNHDA, SQIVND (reference sequence). CDR3 amino acids: CASSILGQSQETQYF. The CDR3 nucleotides are TGTGCCAGTAGTATTTTGGGACAGAGCCAAGAGACCCAGTACTTC.

The chain carries TRBV12-3 or TRBV12-4 and TRBJ2-7; possible D gene TRBD1, 5 bases. This CDR3 has 13 residues. V was cut by 6 bases and J by 5 bases, with 14 bases left in between. CDR3 DNA sequence: TGTGCCAGCAGCCTGTCTAGGGGCCACGAGCAGTACTTC. The encoded protein is CASSLSRGHEQYF.

This chain joins TRBV11-2 and TRBJ2-2; TRBD1 aligns across 10 bases. Per the germline V gene, CDR1 is SGHAT and CDR2 is FQNNGV. The CDR3 contains 16 residues. After removal of 6 bases from V and 4 bases from J, the junction contained 8 bases not matched to a gene. CDR3 in DNA: TGTGCCAGCAGGAGGCCGGGACAGGGGCGCACCGGGGAGCTGTTTTTT. It is translated as CASRRPGQGRTGELFF.

A single count supports this clone. The J gene is TRBJ1-2, the V gene TRBV28, with 9 nucleotides matching TRBD1. The V and J ends lost 4 bases and 3 bases, in that order; junction bases with no gene match: 0. The CDR3 totals 13 residues. CDR1 MDHEN and CDR2 SYDVKM come from the germline V gene. CDR3 sequence: CASSWDRDYGYTF. The CDR3 nucleotides read TGTGCCAGCAGTTGGGACAGGGACTATGGCTACACCTTC.

The CDR3 nucleotides are TGTGCCACCAGTGACCCTACTAGCGGGGGGTATGAGCAGTTCTTC. Translated, it gives CATSDPTSGGYEQFF. The chain carries TRBV24-1 and TRBJ2-1; TRBD2 matches at 12 bases. With 4 bases clipped from V and 8 bases from J, the junction kept 5 bases outside the gene matches. The CDR3 totals 15 residues. CDR1 KGHDR and CDR2 SFDVKD come from the germline V gene.

This clone was counted once. The chain couples TRBV11-2 to TRBJ2-7, with D perhaps matching TRBD1 (5 bases). Trimming took off 4 bases at V and 3 bases at J, with 13 bases between the two ends. CDR3 size: 14 residues. Germline V CDR1 and CDR2: SGHAT, FQNNGV. This CDR3 is CASSSLGHNYEQYF. CDR3 in DNA: TGTGCCAGCAGCTCCCTTGGACATAACTACGAGCAGTACTTC. Together with reference TRBV11-2 and TRBJ2-7, the CDR3 gives the full variable domain: EAGVAQSPRYKIIEKRQSVAFWCNPISGHATLYWYQQILGQGPKLLIQFQNNGVVDDSQLPKDRFSAERLKGVDSTLKIQPAKLEDSAVYLCASSSLGHNYEQYFGPGTRLTVT.

The chain couples TRBV6-5 to TRBJ1-1; D call uncertain. Deletions cut 5 bases from V and 3 bases from J, with 10 bases between. The CDR3 is made up of 13 amino acids. CDR1 MNHEY and CDR2 SVGAGI come from the germline V gene. The CDR3 loop is CASSPYTYTEAFF. CDR3 in DNA: TGTGCCAGCAGTCCTTACACGTACACTGAAGCTTTCTTT.

V gene TRBV7-3 combines with J gene TRBJ2-3; 9 positions match TRBD2. From germline, CDR1 is SGHTA and CDR2 FQGTGA. After removal of 1 base from V and 7 bases from J, the junction contained 6 bases not matched to a gene. The CDR3 covers 15 residues. CDR3 sequence (DNA): TGTGCCAGCAGCTTAAACCCTAGCGGGGCGTATACGCAGTATTTT. This encodes CASSLNPSGAYTQYF.

The rearrangement links TRBV5-1 to TRBJ1-2; D is undetermined. This CDR3 is built from 13 residues. Trimming pared 0 bases from V and 2 bases from J, leaving 5 bases between. Germline V gene lookup returns CDR1 SGHRS and CDR2 YFSETQ. The CDR3 loop reads CASSLAQNYGYTF. The CDR3 region has the DNA TGCGCCAGCAGCTTGGCACAGAACTATGGCTACACCTTC.

The chain joins TRBV6-5 to TRBJ1-6; unclear D gene. CDR1 and CDR2 from the germline V gene are MNHEY and SVGAGI. Trimming left V 4 bases short and J 3 bases short, with 7 bases between. CDR3 length: 14 amino acids. The CDR3 loop reads CASSSQVYNSPLHF. The CDR3 coding sequence is TGTGCCAGCAGTTCCCAGGTCTATAATTCACCCCTCCACTTT.

In this sample, this clone turned up a few times. The chain joins TRBV6-5 to TRBJ1-6; D gene unclear. CDR3 length equals 15 residues. The V gene's germline CDR1 is MNHEY and CDR2 SVGAGI. V lost 0 bases, J lost 2 bases, and 5 bases lay in between. CDR3 protein: CASSYSSTYNSPLHF. In DNA form, the CDR3 reads TGTGCCAGCAGTTACTCGTCCACCTATAATTCACCCCTCCACTTT.

The rearrangement joins TRBV3-1 (or the pseudogene TRBV3-2) to TRBJ2-2, with TRBD1 matching 7 bases. J gave up 3 bases and V 8 bases, and 9 bases lay outside the gene matches. Germline-derived CDR1 and CDR2 are LGHDT and YNNKEL (reference sequence). The length of the CDR3 is 15 residues. The CDR3 nucleotides read TGTGCCAGCCGAAAGAGGGGGCCGGACACCGGGGAGCTGTTTTTT. Translating it yields CASRKRGPDTGELFF.